This T cell receptor (beta chain) was sequenced during a study of T-cell reconstitution after alpha-beta-depleted transplantation in children. A word on this clonotype: Antigen unknown.

The CDR3 is 13 residues long. V was pared by 2 bases and J by 4 bases, with 0 bases of the junction left unmatched. Looked up from germline, CDR1 is WSHSY and CDR2 is SAAADI. As it was prepared, the TCRbeta library received unique molecular identifiers. TCRdb itself ran the PCR reads through MiXCR, one entry per CDR3 protein. This table holds roughly 98,000 distinct CDR3 sequences, roughly 16% found once. Whole-study results and caveats: By about two months after transplant, alpha-beta T cells reportedly arose from several hundred graft clones that had expanded. T-cell counts and diversity at one year post-transplant came mainly from newly produced T cells. In some patients, recipient T cells and intrathymic progenitors surviving conditioning explained high day-60 diversity.

V usage is TRBV10-2 and J usage is TRBJ2-5; 8 bases fit TRBD1. The sequence was obtained from a male patient between 2 and 10 years old who had a stem cell transplant for acute lymphoblastic leukemia, so the T cells may come from the graft donor. The sequencing here drew on PBMCs, mostly from graft donor cells, taken 180 days after TCRalphabeta/CD19-depleted stem cell transplant. For the CDR3, the DNA is TGCGCCAGCAGTGAGACAGGGGGAGAGACCCAGTACTTC. Translated: CASSETGGETQYF.